The 3 T cell receptor beta chains presented below share a single source sample, sequenced in a study of metastatic and nonmetastatic thyroid tumors. TCRdb ran MiXCR on the PCR reads. The top ten clones hold 5.5% to 7.5% of a sample with under 40,000 clones, roughly a sixth of them seen once. Thyroid surgery had not been preceded by any treatment in any patient. The material sequenced was blood. Source of these receptors: a female donor with papillary thyroid cancer or a benign thyroid nodule (not recorded which). Some clones in this sample may be carry-over from other donors' samples.

This clone has just a few counts. The gene calls are TRBV6-1 and TRBJ2-1; 10 nucleotides line up with TRBD2. J lost 5 bases, V lost 6 bases, and 10 bases had no gene match. Germline V gene lookup returns CDR1 MNHNS and CDR2 SASEGT. This CDR3 comprises 16 residues. CDR3 protein: CASSSYGLADDNEQFF. In nucleotides, the CDR3 is TGTGCCAGCAGCTCCTATGGACTAGCGGATGACAATGAGCAGTTCTTC.

The table lists this clone with many counts. V and J are TRBV30 and TRBJ1-1; D may be TRBD1 (5 bases). Germline V CDR1 and CDR2: GTSNPN, SVGIG (reference sequence). Trimming removed 0 bases from V and 4 bases from J, with 9 bases in between. This CDR3 comprises 13 residues. Here the CDR3 DNA reads TGTGCCTGGAGTGTACATGGGGGCACTGAAGCTTTCTTT. Translating gives CAWSVHGGTEAFF.

This clone was observed many times. The chain carries TRBV9 and TRBJ2-7, with unresolved D. CDR1 and CDR2 (germline): SGDLS, YYNGEE. This CDR3 comprises 14 residues. Trimming shortened V by 2 bases and J by 3 bases, and 12 bases separated the two germline ends. The CDR3 loop is CASSVGVEFYEQYF. The CDR3 nucleotides read TGTGCCAGCAGCGTCGGTGTAGAGTTCTACGAGCAGTACTTC.